This TCR beta chain appears in the sequencing data of a study of response to subunit inactivated influenza vaccine. This clonotype has just a few counts. One entry per CDR3 protein, called by TCRdb with MiXCR from the RT-PCR reads. The data show roughly 760,000 distinct CDR3 sequences, 21% seen once. Germline CDR1 is DFQATT and CDR2 is SNEGSKA (reference sequence). There are 18 residues in the CDR3. J lost 5 bases, V lost 0 bases, and 17 bases had no gene match. The chain employs TRBV20-1 and TRBJ2-5, with 8 nucleotides matching TRBD2. This sample comprised PBMCs from blood, obtained approximately 5 days after vaccination. The clonotype was recovered from a man aged 50 to 60 who received an inactivated influenza vaccine. CDR3 in DNA: TGCAGTGCTAGAGATATAACCGAGGTAGCGGGGCCGAGGGAGACCCAGTACTTC. Its translation: CSARDITEVAGPRETQYF.